This T cell receptor beta chain was documented in a study of cytomegalovirus exposure and HLA in healthy donors. Study-wide findings and caveats: Earlier findings revealed that most TCR beta V segments proved productive either about 90% or about 30% of the time.

60 Vbeta and 13 Jbeta primers were used in PCR. Generated by immunoSEQ multiplex PCR, the TCRdb table keeps only in-frame clones and is missing some. In the table there are over 90,000 clones, 50% to 70% of which are singletons. About this clone itself: Its antigen is as yet unknown. The junction does not match germline at one end; this may be a read error.

The length of the CDR3 is 14 residues. Germline CDR1 and CDR2: SGHVS and FQNEAQ. The chain joins TRBV7-8 to TRBJ2-1; 7 nucleotides agree with TRBD2. Sequenced material: PBMCs. This clonotype originated in a human donor in good health. This chain's CDR3 is CASNLVLAANEQFF. CDR3 DNA: TGTGCCAGCAACTTAGTTCTAGCGGCTAATGAGCAGTTCTTC.